This T cell receptor beta chain was identified during a study of blood T cell repertoires in COVID-19. Overall study: COVID-19 samples collected from the United States, Italy and Spain covered acute and convalescent phases. The analysed material was cDNA or gDNA that came from T cells, B-cell-depleted T cells, or PBMCs.

In the original analysis: The authors estimated nucleated cell counts from reference gene primer amplification. Sequencing used immunoSEQ multiplex PCR; TCRdb keeps in-frame clones, though not all of them. Clonal size and the V and J genes are those of that table, whereas D and trimming came from the DNA. The table lists under 55,000 clones, around four fifths of them singletons. Germline assignment: CDR1 SNHLY and CDR2 FYNNEI. This CDR3 is 15 amino acids long. Trimming cost V 5 bases and J 0 bases; bases outside gene matches: 2. The J gene is TRBJ2-4, the V gene TRBV2; 9 positions match TRBD1. Sequencing was carried out using peripheral blood. This sequence was found in a human donor in a cohort sampled during active COVID-19. CDR3 protein: CASSQQGAAKNIQYF. In DNA, the CDR3 is TGTGCCAGCAGTCAACAGGGGGCAGCCAAAAACATTCAGTACTTC.